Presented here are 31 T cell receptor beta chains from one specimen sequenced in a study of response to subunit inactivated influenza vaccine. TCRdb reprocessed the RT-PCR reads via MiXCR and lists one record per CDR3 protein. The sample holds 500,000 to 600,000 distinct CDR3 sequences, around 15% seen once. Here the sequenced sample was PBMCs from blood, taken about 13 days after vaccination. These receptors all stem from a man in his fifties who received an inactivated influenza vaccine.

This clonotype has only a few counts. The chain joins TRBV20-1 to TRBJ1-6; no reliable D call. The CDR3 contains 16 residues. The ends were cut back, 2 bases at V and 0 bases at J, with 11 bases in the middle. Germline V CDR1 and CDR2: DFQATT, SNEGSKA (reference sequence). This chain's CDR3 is CSARPQVPSYNSPLHF. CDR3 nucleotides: TGCAGTGCTAGACCCCAGGTCCCCTCCTATAATTCACCCCTCCACTTT.

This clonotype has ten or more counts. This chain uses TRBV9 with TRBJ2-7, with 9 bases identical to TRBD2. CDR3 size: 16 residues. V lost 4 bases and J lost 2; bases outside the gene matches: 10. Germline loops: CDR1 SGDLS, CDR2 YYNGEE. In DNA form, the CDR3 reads TGTGCCAGCAGCCTTCAGGCGGGAGGGGCCCCCTACGAGCAGTACTTC. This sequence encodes CASSLQAGGAPYEQYF. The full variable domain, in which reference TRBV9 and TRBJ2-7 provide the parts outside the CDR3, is DSGVTQTPKHLITATGQRVTLRCSPRSGDLSVYWYQQSLDQGLQFLIQYYNGEERAKGNILERFSAQQFPDLHSELNLSSLELGDSALYFCASSLQAGGAPYEQYFGPGTRLTVT.

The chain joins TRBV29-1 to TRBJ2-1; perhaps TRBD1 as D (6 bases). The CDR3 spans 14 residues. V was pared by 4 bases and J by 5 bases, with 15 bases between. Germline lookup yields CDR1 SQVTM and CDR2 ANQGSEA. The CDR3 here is CSVGKGVWDNEQFF. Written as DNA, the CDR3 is TGCAGCGTTGGAAAGGGGGTTTGGGACAATGAGCAGTTCTTC.

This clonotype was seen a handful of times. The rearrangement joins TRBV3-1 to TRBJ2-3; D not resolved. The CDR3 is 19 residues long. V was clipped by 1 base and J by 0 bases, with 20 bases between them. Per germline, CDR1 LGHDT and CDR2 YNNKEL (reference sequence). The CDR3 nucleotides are TGTGCCAGCAGCCAAGTGGTAGCAGGTCTCCTCGGGAGCACAGATACGCAGTATTTT. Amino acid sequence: CASSQVVAGLLGSTDTQYF.

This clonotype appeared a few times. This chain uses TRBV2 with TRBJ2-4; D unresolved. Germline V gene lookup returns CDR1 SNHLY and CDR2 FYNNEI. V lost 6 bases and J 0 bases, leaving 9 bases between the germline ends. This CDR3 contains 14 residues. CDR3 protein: CASRNDIAKNIQYF. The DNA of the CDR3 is TGTGCCAGCAGAAATGATATAGCCAAAAACATTCAGTACTTC.

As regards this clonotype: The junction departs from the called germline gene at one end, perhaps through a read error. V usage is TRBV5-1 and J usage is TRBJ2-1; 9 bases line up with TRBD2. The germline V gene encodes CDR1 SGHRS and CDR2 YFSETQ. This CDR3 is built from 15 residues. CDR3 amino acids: CASRLGSGRVDEQFF. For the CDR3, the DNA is TGCGCCAGCAGATTGGGTAGCGGGAGAGTAGATGAGCAGTTCTTC.

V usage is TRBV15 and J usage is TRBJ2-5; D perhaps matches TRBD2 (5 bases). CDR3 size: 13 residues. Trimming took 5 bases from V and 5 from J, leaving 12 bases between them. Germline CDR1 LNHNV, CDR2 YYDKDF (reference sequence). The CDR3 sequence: CATSDRLRETQYF. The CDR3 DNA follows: TGTGCCACCAGCGATAGACTAAGGGAGACCCAGTACTTC.

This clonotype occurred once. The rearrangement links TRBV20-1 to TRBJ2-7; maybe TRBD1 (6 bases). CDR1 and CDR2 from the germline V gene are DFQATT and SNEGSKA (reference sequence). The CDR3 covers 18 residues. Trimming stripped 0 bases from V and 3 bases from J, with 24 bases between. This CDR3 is CSARDHRDKRIRNYEQYF. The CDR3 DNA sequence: TGCAGTGCTAGAGACCACCGGGACAAAAGAATTCGTAACTACGAGCAGTACTTC.

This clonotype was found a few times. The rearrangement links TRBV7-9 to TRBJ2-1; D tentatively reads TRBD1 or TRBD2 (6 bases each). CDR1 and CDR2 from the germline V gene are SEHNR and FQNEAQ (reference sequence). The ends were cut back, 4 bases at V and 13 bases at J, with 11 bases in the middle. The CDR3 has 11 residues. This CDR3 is CASSSSGAQFF. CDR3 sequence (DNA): TGTGCCAGCAGCTCCTCGGGGGCACAGTTCTTC.

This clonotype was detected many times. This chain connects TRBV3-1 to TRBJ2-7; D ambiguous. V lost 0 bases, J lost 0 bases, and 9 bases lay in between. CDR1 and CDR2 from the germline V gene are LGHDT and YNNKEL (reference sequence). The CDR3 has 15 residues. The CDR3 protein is CASSQDFVSSYEQYF. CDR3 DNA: TGTGCCAGCAGCCAAGATTTCGTAAGCTCCTACGAGCAGTACTTC.

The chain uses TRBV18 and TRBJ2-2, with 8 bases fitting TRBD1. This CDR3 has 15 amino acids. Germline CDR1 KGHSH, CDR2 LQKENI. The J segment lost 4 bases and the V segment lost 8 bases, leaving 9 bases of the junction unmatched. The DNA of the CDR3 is TGTGCCAGCAGTCCGTGGACAGGGAGCACCGGGGAGCTGTTTTTT. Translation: CASSPWTGSTGELFF.

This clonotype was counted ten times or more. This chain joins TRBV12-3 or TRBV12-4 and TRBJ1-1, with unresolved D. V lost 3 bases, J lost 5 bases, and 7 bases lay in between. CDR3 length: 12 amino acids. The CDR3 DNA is TGTGCCAGCAGTTTTTTGGGAACTGAAGCTTTCTTT. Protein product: CASSFLGTEAFF.

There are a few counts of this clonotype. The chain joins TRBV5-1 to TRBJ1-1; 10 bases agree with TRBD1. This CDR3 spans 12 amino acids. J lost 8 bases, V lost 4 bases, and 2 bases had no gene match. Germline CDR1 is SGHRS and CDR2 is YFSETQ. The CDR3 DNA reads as TGCGCCAGCAGCCAGGGACAGGGGGAAGCTTTCTTT. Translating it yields CASSQGQGEAFF.

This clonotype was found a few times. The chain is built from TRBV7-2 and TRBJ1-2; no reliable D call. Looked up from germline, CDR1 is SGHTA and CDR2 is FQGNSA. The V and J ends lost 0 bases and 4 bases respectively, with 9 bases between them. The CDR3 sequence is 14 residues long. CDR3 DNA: TGTGCCAGCAGCTTAGCGCGGACGGGCTATGGCTACACCTTC. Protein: CASSLARTGYGYTF.

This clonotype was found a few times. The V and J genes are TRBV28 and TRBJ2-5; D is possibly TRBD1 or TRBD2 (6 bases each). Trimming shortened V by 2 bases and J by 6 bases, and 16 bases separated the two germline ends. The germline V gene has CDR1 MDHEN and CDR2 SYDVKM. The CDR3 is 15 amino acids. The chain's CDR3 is CASSLSRGPRQTQYF. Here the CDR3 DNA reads TGTGCCAGCAGTTTAAGCCGGGGGCCTCGACAGACCCAGTACTTC.

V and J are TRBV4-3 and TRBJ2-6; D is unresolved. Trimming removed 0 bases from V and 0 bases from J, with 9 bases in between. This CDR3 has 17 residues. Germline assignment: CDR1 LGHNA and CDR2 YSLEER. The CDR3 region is CASSQDRSDSGANVLTF. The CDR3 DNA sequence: TGCGCCAGCAGCCAAGACAGGTCCGACTCTGGGGCCAACGTCCTGACTTTC.

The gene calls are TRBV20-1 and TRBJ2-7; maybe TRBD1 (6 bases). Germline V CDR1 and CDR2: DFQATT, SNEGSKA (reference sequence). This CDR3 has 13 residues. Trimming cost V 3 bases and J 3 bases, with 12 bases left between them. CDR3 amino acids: CSARQGIYYEQYF. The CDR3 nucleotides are TGCAGTGCTAGGCAGGGGATCTACTACGAGCAGTACTTC.

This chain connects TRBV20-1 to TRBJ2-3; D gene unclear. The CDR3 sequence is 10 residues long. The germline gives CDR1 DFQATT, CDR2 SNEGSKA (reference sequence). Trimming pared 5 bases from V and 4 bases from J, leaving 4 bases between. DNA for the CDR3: TGCAGTGCTGATCCAGATACGCAGTATTTT. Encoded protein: CSADPDTQYF.

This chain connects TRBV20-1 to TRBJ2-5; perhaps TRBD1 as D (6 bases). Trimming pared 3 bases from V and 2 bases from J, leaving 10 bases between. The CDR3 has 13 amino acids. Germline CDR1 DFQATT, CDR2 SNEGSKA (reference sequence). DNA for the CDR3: TGCAGTGCTAGTCATGGACAGCAAGAGACCCAGTACTTC. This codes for CSASHGQQETQYF.

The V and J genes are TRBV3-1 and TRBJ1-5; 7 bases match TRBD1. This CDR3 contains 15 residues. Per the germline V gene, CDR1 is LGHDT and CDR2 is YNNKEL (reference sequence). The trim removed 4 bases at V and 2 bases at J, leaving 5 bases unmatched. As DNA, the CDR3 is TGTGCCAGCAGCCGAGGGACAGAAGGCAATCAGCCCCAGCATTTT. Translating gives CASSRGTEGNQPQHF.

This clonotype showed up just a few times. This CDR3 reads CASSLTENIQYF. As DNA, the CDR3 is TGTGCCAGCAGCCTGACCGAAAACATTCAGTACTTC. V is TRBV3-1 and J is TRBJ2-4; the D is unclear. V lost 4 bases and J 5 bases, leaving 6 bases between the germline ends. CDR1 is LGHDT and CDR2 is YNNKEL in the germline V gene (reference sequence). The CDR3 consists of 12 residues.

For the CDR3, the DNA is TGCAGTACAAGGGACAGGGGGCTTGGGAACGAGCAGTACTTC. It is translated as CSTRDRGLGNEQYF. V is TRBV20-1 and J is TRBJ2-7; 12 nucleotides line up with TRBD1. Germline CDR1 and CDR2: DFQATT and SNEGSKA (reference sequence). The CDR3 contains 14 residues. J was trimmed by 5 bases and V by 8 bases; bases with no gene match: 10.

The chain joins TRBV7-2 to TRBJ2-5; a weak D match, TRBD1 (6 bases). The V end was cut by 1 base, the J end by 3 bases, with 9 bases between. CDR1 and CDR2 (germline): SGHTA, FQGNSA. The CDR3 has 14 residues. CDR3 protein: CASSLDRVKETQYF. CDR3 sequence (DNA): TGTGCCAGCAGCTTAGACAGGGTGAAAGAGACCCAGTACTTC.

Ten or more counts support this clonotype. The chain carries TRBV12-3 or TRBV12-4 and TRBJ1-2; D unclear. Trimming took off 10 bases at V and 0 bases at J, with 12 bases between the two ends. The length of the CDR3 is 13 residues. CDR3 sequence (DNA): TGTGCCACCGGGGATCTACCTAACTATGGCTACACCTTC. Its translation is CATGDLPNYGYTF.

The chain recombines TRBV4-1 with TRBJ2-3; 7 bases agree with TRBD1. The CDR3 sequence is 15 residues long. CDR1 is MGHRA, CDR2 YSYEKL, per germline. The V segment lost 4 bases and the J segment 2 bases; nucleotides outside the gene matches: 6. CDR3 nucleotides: TGCGCCAGCAGCCTCCGGGACAGCTCCACAGATACGCAGTATTTT. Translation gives CASSLRDSSTDTQYF.

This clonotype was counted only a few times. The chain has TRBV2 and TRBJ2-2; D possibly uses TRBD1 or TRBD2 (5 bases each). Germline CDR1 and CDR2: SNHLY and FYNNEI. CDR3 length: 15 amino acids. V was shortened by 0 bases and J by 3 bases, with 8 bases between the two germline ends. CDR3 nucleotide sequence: TGTGCCAGCAGTGAAGCAGGGACGCACACCGGGGAGCTGTTTTTT. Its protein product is CASSEAGTHTGELFF.

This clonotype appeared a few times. This CDR3 is CASSQDDIAGQETQYF. In nucleotides, the CDR3 is TGTGCCAGCAGCCAAGATGACATCGCAGGGCAAGAGACCCAGTACTTC. The chain uses TRBV4-2 and TRBJ2-5; weak D call: TRBD1 (5 bases). Germline V gives CDR1 LGHNA, CDR2 YNFKEQ. The V end was cut by 0 bases, the J end by 2 bases, with 13 bases between. The CDR3 extends over 16 amino acids.

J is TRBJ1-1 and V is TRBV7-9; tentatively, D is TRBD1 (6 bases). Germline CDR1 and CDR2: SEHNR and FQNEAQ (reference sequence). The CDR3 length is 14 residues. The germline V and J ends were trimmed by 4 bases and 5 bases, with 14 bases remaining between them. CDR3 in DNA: TGTGCCAGCAGCTGGCAGGGGAAGGGGACTGAAGCTTTCTTT. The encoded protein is CASSWQGKGTEAFF.

The CDR3, as DNA: TGTGCCAGCAGCCAATGGACTAGCGGGAGTGCGGAGCAGTACTTC. This codes for CASSQWTSGSAEQYF. This rearrangement joins TRBV7-2 to TRBJ2-7, with 13 bases matching TRBD2. CDR3 length: 15 amino acids. The V segment lost 5 bases and the J segment 7 bases; nucleotides outside the gene matches: 8. Germline assignment: CDR1 SGHTA and CDR2 FQGNSA.

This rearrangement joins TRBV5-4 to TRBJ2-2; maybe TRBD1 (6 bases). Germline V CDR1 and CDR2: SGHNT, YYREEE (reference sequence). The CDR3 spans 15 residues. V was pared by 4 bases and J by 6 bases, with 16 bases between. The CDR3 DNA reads TGTGCCAGCAGCCCGGACTGGGCAGGGGCCGGGGAGCTGTTTTTT. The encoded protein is CASSPDWAGAGELFF. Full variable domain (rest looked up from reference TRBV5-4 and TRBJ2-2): ETGVTQSPTHLIKTRGQQVTLRCSSQSGHNTVSWYQQALGQGPQFIFQYYREEENGRGNFPPRFSGLQFPNYSSELNVNALELDDSALYLCASSPDWAGAGELFFGEGSRLTVL.

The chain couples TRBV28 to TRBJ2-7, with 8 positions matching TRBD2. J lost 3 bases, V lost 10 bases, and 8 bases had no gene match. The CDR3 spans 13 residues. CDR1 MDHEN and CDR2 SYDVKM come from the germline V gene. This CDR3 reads CAIGTSGYYEQYF. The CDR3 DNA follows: TGTGCCATAGGGACTAGTGGATACTACGAGCAGTACTTC.